This TCR beta chain was retrieved from a study of cytomegalovirus exposure and HLA in healthy donors. Regarding the study as a whole: Later analysis identified a missense DCLRE1C variant that was linked to TCR beta V- and J-gene trimming.

Germline CDR1 reads SGHVS; CDR2 reads FQNEAQ. Trimming at V came to 4 bases and at J to 1 base, leaving 14 bases not matched to a gene. The CDR3 spans 19 residues. On this clone itself: The antigen is undetermined.

The PCR was carried out with 60 Vbeta primers and 13 Jbeta primers. Here immunoSEQ multiplex PCR was the method, and the copy in TCRdb shows in-frame clones only, minus some. The sample holds around 180,000 clones, 75% to 85% seen once. V gene TRBV7-8 combines with J gene TRBJ2-2, with TRBD2 matching 8 bases. The sequencing input was PBMCs. The receptor was isolated from a man under 40 in good health and CMV-seropositive. The DNA for the CDR3 is TGTGCCAGCAGCTCTAATAGACGAATAGCGGGGAAGAACACCGGGGAGCTGTTTTTT. Its protein product is CASSSNRRIAGKNTGELFF.